The 18 T cell receptor delta chains below come from one sample, sequenced in a study of gamma-delta chains in newborns, infants, children. TCRdb re-called the reads with CATT. The data hold roughly 6,000 delta-chain clones, with less than 2.5% observed a single time. The sample comprised blood. The receptors derive from a child who was a newborn, infant or young child, either healthy, febrile or measles-vaccinated (not recorded which).

This clone was picked up many times. A far larger clone is just one base off, so this is likely a read error. The CDR3 sequence is CACDTYWGSSWDTRQVFF. CDR3 sequence (DNA): TGTGCCTGTGACACCTACTGGGGGAGCTCCTGGGACACCCGACAGGTGTTTTTC. The V and J genes are TRDV2 and TRDJ3; 9 bases are a match to TRDD3. The CDR3 has 18 residues. Germline loops: CDR1 GEAIGNYY, CDR2 EKD.

In its sample, this clone was seen a few times. A read error is likely here: a far larger clone is one base away. Other DNA sequences of this sample code for an identical CDR3. The chain is built from TRDV2 and TRDJ3; D may be TRDD3 (5 bases). The V gene's germline CDR1 is GEAIGNYY and CDR2 EKD. CDR3 length: 18 amino acids. This chain's CDR3 is CACDTWGLSSWDTRQMFF. In nucleotides, the CDR3 is TGTGCCTGTGACACCTGGGGACTCAGCTCCTGGGACACCCGTCAGATGTTTTTC.

Note on this clone: Possible read error: a much larger clone is one base away. This chain connects TRDV3 to TRDJ3; 10 bases agree with TRDD3. With 2 bases clipped from V and 2 bases from J, the junction kept 12 bases outside the gene matches. The CDR3 loop spans 19 amino acids. Germline CDR1 reads TVYSNPD; CDR2 reads GDNSRS (reference sequence). The CDR3 sequence is CAFENYWGMWPWDTRQMFF. The DNA of the CDR3 is TGTGCCTTTGAGAATTACTGGGGGATGTGGCCCTGGGACACCCGACAGATGTTTTTC.

Remarks on this clone: This may come from a read error, since a much larger clone is one base off. This chain connects TRDV1 to TRDJ3; 10 bases line up with TRDD3. The length of the CDR3 is 23 residues. The germline V gene has CDR1 TSWWSYY and CDR2 QGS. As DNA, the CDR3 is TGTGCTCTTGGGGACTCCCCCCGACTGCGGGGGGATACGCTTTCCTGGGACGCCCGACAGATGTTTTTC. This gives the protein CALGDSPRLRGDTLSWDARQMFF.

Concerning this clone itself: The protein in TCRdb stems from a much larger clone and differs at residue 5 from this DNA's translation, likely a read error; here the protein is translated from the DNA. This rearrangement joins TRDV2 to TRDJ3; the match to TRDD3 covers 7 bases. This CDR3 has 19 residues. In germline, CDR1 is GEAIGNYY, CDR2 EKD. The V segment lost 4 bases and the J segment 1 base; nucleotides outside the gene matches: 12. The CDR3 here is CACDNGGLIGSWDTRQMFF. CDR3 bases: TGTGCCTGTGATAATGGGGGACTCATCGGTTCCTGGGACACCCGACAGATGTTTTTC.

Concerning this clone itself: Since a much larger clone is just one base distant, this may be a read error. The chain combines TRDV2 with TRDJ3; TRDD3 matches 9 bases. V lost 5 bases to trimming and J lost 0 bases; unmatched junction nucleotides: 16. The CDR3 length is 21 residues. Germline V gives CDR1 GEAIGNYY, CDR2 EKD. CDR3 nucleotide sequence: TGTGCCTGTGGCCCCGCAGGTGGGGGGATACCTAGCTCCTGGGACACCCGACAGATGTTTTTC. It specifies CACGPAGGGIPSSWDTRQMFF.

This clone was detected only a few times. Given a much more abundant clone one base away, this may be a read error. V usage is TRDV2 and J usage is TRDJ3; the match to TRDD3 covers 9 bases. The germline V gene encodes CDR1 GEAIGNYY and CDR2 EKD. The V gene end was trimmed by 0 bases and the J gene end by 0 bases; junction bases not matched to a gene: 5. The CDR3 runs 19 residues. The CDR3, as DNA: TGTGCCTGTGACACCTGGGGGATAACTCTCTCCTGGGACACCCGACAGATGTTTTTC. It codes for CACDTWGITLSWDTRQMFF.

Details on this clone: A read error is the likely source, as a far larger clone sits one nucleotide away. This sample also contains other DNA sequences that code for the same CDR3. The chain is built from TRDV2 and TRDJ3; 7 bases fit TRDD3. Per germline, CDR1 GEAIGNYY and CDR2 EKD. J lost 6 bases, V lost 0 bases, and 10 bases had no gene match. The CDR3 spans 18 residues. CDR3 sequence: CACDTLEPRGMDTRQMFF. The CDR3 DNA is TGTGCCTGTGACACCCTCGAGCCTCGGGGGATGGACACCCGACAGATGTTTTTC.

This clone showed up just a few times. A far larger clone is a single base away, which makes a read error likely. The chain is built from TRDV2 and TRDJ2, with 13 bases fitting TRDD3. CDR1 and CDR2 (germline): GEAIGNYY, EKD. V gave up 5 bases and J gave up 6 bases; unmatched junction bases: 17. The CDR3 consists of 19 residues. CDR3 DNA: TGTGCCTGTGGCACGAGTGGTACTGGGGGATACGGGAGGCCAGCACAACTCTTCTTT. Encoded protein: CACGTSGTGGYGRPAQLFF.

To note about this clone: The mismatch at residue 14 between this DNA's translation and the TCRdb protein of a much larger clone likely reflects a read error; the protein shown is translated from the DNA. The chain carries TRDV2 and TRDJ3, with TRDD3 matching over 8 bases. Germline CDR1 is GEAIGNYY and CDR2 is EKD. The CDR3 has 18 amino acids. CDR3 region: CACDTGGWSSWDTQQMFF. CDR3 bases: TGTGCCTGTGACACTGGGGGATGGAGCTCCTGGGACACCCAACAGATGTTTTTC.

Details on this clone: A far larger clone is just one base off, so this is likely a read error. Additional DNA sequences in this sample encode the identical CDR3. This chain uses TRDV2 with TRDJ3; 10 bases are shared with TRDD3. The CDR3 contains 17 residues. Germline lookup yields CDR1 GEAIGNYY and CDR2 EKD. The CDR3 loop is CACDSTGGSWDTRQMFF. CDR3 DNA sequence: TGTGCCTGTGACAGTACTGGGGGATCCTGGGACACCCGGCAGATGTTTTTC.

This clone has just a few counts. Translating this DNA gives a protein that differs at residue 15 from the TCRdb one, which belongs to a much larger clone; a read error is likely, and the protein shown is this translation. For the CDR3, the DNA is TGTGCCTGTGACCGACTGGGGGATACGTCTTTGACAGCACAACACTTCTTT. This sequence encodes CACDRLGDTSLTAQHFF. The chain uses TRDV2 and TRDJ2; TRDD3 agrees at 13 bases. The CDR3 runs to 17 residues. Germline V lookup: CDR1 GEAIGNYY, CDR2 EKD.

This clone is labeled as medium-sized. A far larger clone lies a single base away; this is likely a read error. Here the CDR3 DNA reads TGTGCCTGTGACGTACTGGGGGACACCGATAAACCCATCTTT. Its translation is CACDVLGDTDKPIF. The chain links TRDV2 to TRDJ1, with TRDD3 matching 9 bases. Germline CDR1 GEAIGNYY, CDR2 EKD. The CDR3 totals 14 residues.

By share, this clone counts as large (0.1 to 1%). Since a much larger clone is just one base distant, this may be a read error. The genes are TRDV2 and TRDJ2; TRDD3 matches 9 bases. J gave up 4 bases and V 3 bases, and 2 bases lay outside the gene matches. In germline, CDR1 is GEAIGNYY, CDR2 EKD. The CDR3 runs 14 residues. The chain's CDR3 is CACDVLGETAQLFF. Written as DNA, the CDR3 is TGTGCCTGTGACGTACTGGGGGAGACAGCACAACTCTTCTTT.

This clone is termed medium-sized. This specimen includes other DNA sequences encoding the same CDR3. V usage is TRDV2 and J usage is TRDJ3; 13 nucleotides match TRDD3. From germline, CDR1 is GEAIGNYY and CDR2 EKD. J was trimmed by 0 bases and V by 3 bases; bases with no gene match: 7. There are 20 residues in the CDR3. The CDR3 nucleotides read TGTGCCTGTGACCACGTACTGGGGGATACGAGCTCCTGGGACACCCGACAGATGTTTTTC. Protein: CACDHVLGDTSSWDTRQMFF.

Points on this clone: Given a far larger clone just one base away, this is likely a sequencing read error. This chain uses TRDV2 with TRDJ3, with 8 bases matching TRDD3. This CDR3 is 22 amino acids long. Germline loops: CDR1 GEAIGNYY, CDR2 EKD. CDR3 sequence: CACDTPEGGIRALSWDTRQTFF. The CDR3 bases are TGTGCCTGTGACACCCCAGAAGGCGGGATACGCGCCCTCTCCTGGGACACCCGACAGACGTTTTTC.

The sample holds a few counts of this clone. This DNA's translation differs at residue 9 from TCRdb's protein, which comes from a much larger clone; a read error is likely, and the protein shown is translated from the DNA. This chain links TRDV2 with TRDJ3; 8 bases are shared with TRDD3. The CDR3 covers 18 residues. CDR1 is GEAIGNYY, CDR2 EKD, per germline. The J segment lost 0 bases and the V segment lost 4 bases, leaving 7 bases of the junction unmatched. This CDR3 is CACDTGGYPSWDTRQMFF. CDR3 coding DNA: TGTGCCTGTGATACTGGGGGTTACCCCTCCTGGGACACCCGACAGATGTTTTTC.

In the case of this clone: TCRdb's protein for this DNA is that of a much larger clone and differs from the translation at residue 14, likely a read error; the protein shown is the DNA translation. The genes are TRDV2 and TRDJ3; no clear D. The CDR3 consists of 18 residues. Germline CDR1 reads GEAIGNYY; CDR2 reads EKD. CDR3 protein: CACDTVDFMNRDTGQMFF. The CDR3 nucleotides read TGTGCCTGTGACACCGTGGACTTCATGAACAGGGACACCGGACAGATGTTTTTC.